These 23 T cell receptor beta chains were sequenced from one sample in a study of brain T cells in children with intractable seizures. Here immunoSEQ multiplex PCR was the method, and the copy in TCRdb shows in-frame clones only, minus some. The table records about 320,000 clones, over 85% of them present only once. Stated time point: blood from clinic visit 5 months post-surgery; TSC patient then seizure free. Sequencing was performed on peripheral blood, taken approximately 5 months after surgery. All receptors derive from a boy under three years old with tuberous sclerosis and intractable seizures.

This clone was seen just once. This sequence joins TRBV7-2 and TRBJ1-3; D remains ambiguous. Germline V gene sequence: CDR1 SGHTA, CDR2 FQGNSA. V lost 1 base to trimming and J lost 8 bases, with 12 bases between them. The CDR3 covers 14 residues. CDR3 DNA: TGTGCCAGCAGCTTAGACGGCACGCAGGACACCATATATTTT. Amino acid sequence: CASSLDGTQDTIYF.

This chain connects TRBV6-5 to TRBJ2-3, with 8 bases identical to TRBD2. This CDR3 comprises 14 residues. Germline loops: CDR1 MNHEY, CDR2 SVGAGI. V gave up 2 bases and J gave up 5 bases; unmatched junction bases: 3. CDR3 residues: CASSYSRGGDTQYF. The CDR3 coding sequence is TGTGCCAGCAGTTACAGTCGGGGGGGAGATACGCAGTATTTT.

The rearrangement uses TRBV5-1 and TRBJ1-6; TRBD1 matches at 9 bases. V shed 0 bases and J 7 bases; nucleotides not matched to a gene: 5. This CDR3 has 16 residues. The germline CDR1 and CDR2 sequences are SGHRS and YFSETQ. CDR3 nucleotide sequence: TGCGCCAGCAGCTTGGGGGACAGGGATCCGAATTCACCCCTCCACTTT. Encoded protein: CASSLGDRDPNSPLHF.

The CDR3 bases are TGTGCCAGCAGCGTAGGGGCAGGGGCCAAAAACATTCAGTACTTC. It translates to CASSVGAGAKNIQYF. V is TRBV9 and J is TRBJ2-4; perhaps TRBD1 as D (5 bases). Deletions cut 0 bases from V and 1 base from J, with 8 bases between. The CDR3 is 15 amino acids. CDR1 and CDR2 (germline): SGDLS, YYNGEE.

V gene TRBV3-1 (or the pseudogene TRBV3-2) combines with J gene TRBJ2-1; no clear D gene. Germline assignment: CDR1 LGHDT and CDR2 YNNKEL (reference sequence). The germline V and J ends were trimmed by 8 bases and 7 bases, with 12 bases remaining between them. This CDR3 has 12 residues. CDR3 residues: CASSPRQNEQFF. The DNA of the CDR3 is TGTGCCAGCTCTCCGCGCCAAAATGAGCAGTTCTTC.

The chain is built from TRBV5-1 and TRBJ1-4; D remains unclear. V lost 6 bases and J lost 7, with 16 bases in between. The CDR3 contains 14 residues. Germline V CDR1 and CDR2: SGHRS, YFSETQ. The CDR3 region is CASIMLGWGEKLFF. The DNA of the CDR3 is TGCGCCAGCATAATGCTAGGGTGGGGTGAAAAACTGTTTTTT.

This clone was observed a few times. The V gene is TRBV20-1, the J gene TRBJ1-1; TRBD1 might be the D (5 bases). The CDR3 contains 15 residues. Germline lookup yields CDR1 DFQATT and CDR2 SNEGSKA (reference sequence). V dropped 3 bases and J dropped 0 bases, with 14 bases sitting between them. This CDR3 is CSASWDGNMNTEAFF. The CDR3 bases are TGCAGTGCTAGTTGGGACGGCAACATGAACACTGAAGCTTTCTTT.

The chain has TRBV12-3 or TRBV12-4 and TRBJ2-7, with a tentative D call TRBD2 (6 bases). The CDR3 loop spans 13 amino acids. V lost 1 base, J lost 5 bases, and 9 bases lay in between. DNA for the CDR3: TGTGCCAGCAGTTTAGTGGGAGGAAACGAGCAGTACTTC. Its translation: CASSLVGGNEQYF.

The chain combines TRBV5-6 with TRBJ1-6; the D gene is possibly TRBD1 (5 bases). V was shortened by 0 bases and J by 7 bases, with 8 bases between the two germline ends. The CDR3 loop spans 14 amino acids. Germline values: CDR1 SGHDT, CDR2 YYEEEE. The CDR3 DNA reads as TGTGCCAGCAGCTTGGGACAGAGGAATTCACCCCTCCACTTT. It yields the protein CASSLGQRNSPLHF.

The chain combines TRBV30 with TRBJ1-6; 7 bases fit TRBD1. This CDR3 is 13 amino acids long. J was trimmed by 11 bases and V by 1 base; bases with no gene match: 5. Germline V gene lookup returns CDR1 GTSNPN and CDR2 SVGIG (reference sequence). As DNA, the CDR3 is TGTGCCTGGAGTGGACAGGGAGGGACACCCCTCCACTTT. It translates to CAWSGQGGTPLHF. The full variable domain, with the rest looked up from reference TRBV30 and TRBJ1-6, is SQTIHQWPATLVQPVGSPLSLECTVEGTSNPNLYWYRQAAGRGLQLLFYSVGIGQISSEVPQNLSASRPQDRQFILSSKKLLLSDSGFYLCAWSGQGGTPLHFGNGTRLTVT.

The chain uses TRBV29-1 and TRBJ2-1; D gene ambiguous. In germline, CDR1 is SQVTM, CDR2 ANQGSEA. V dropped 4 bases and J dropped 10 bases, with 8 bases sitting between them. CDR3 length: 10 residues. The CDR3 is CSVGVDEQFF. DNA for the CDR3: TGCAGCGTTGGGGTAGACGAGCAGTTCTTC.

The chain employs TRBV28 and TRBJ1-6; 10 bases line up with TRBD1. The CDR3 consists of 14 residues. The germline V gene has CDR1 MDHEN and CDR2 SYDVKM. Losses at the gene ends were 6 bases for V and 10 bases for J; bases not matched to a gene: 6. CDR3 loop: CASSGTGERSPLHF. The CDR3 nucleotides read TGTGCCAGCAGCGGGACAGGGGAAAGGTCACCCCTCCACTTT.

This clone was seen once. The J gene is TRBJ2-7, the V gene TRBV21-1; the table names TRBD1, a call not compared with the DNA. TRBV21-1 is marked as a pseudogene. CDR3 length equals 15 residues. The CDR3 region is CASSKRAGWIYEQYF. CDR3 bases: TGTGCCAGCAGCAAAAGGGCAGGGTGGATCTACGAGCAGTACTTC.

The rearrangement links TRBV6-5 to TRBJ1-2; possibly TRBD1 for D (6 bases). Germline assignment: CDR1 MNHEY and CDR2 SVGAGI. The CDR3 runs 14 residues. Trimming stripped 4 bases from V and 7 bases from J, with 16 bases between. This chain's CDR3 is CASSWAGDPSGYTF. CDR3 nucleotide sequence: TGTGCCAGCAGTTGGGCAGGGGATCCAAGTGGCTACACCTTC.

This clone was recorded once. The rearrangement joins TRBV5-4 to TRBJ1-2; tentatively, D is TRBD1 (6 bases). Per the germline V gene, CDR1 is SGHNT and CDR2 is YYREEE (reference sequence). V dropped 0 bases and J dropped 7 bases, with 25 bases sitting between them. The CDR3 is made up of 18 amino acids. The CDR3 DNA reads TGTGCCAGCAGCTTGGCGCTGTTTCGGGGGGCGCGTGGAGGTGGCTACACCTTC. Its protein product is CASSLALFRGARGGGYTF.

V gene TRBV7-9 combines with J gene TRBJ2-7, with a weak D call TRBD2 (5 bases). The V end was cut by 1 base, the J end by 5 bases, with 15 bases between. This CDR3 contains 15 residues. Germline CDR1 is SEHNR and CDR2 is FQNEAQ (reference sequence). The CDR3 DNA sequence: TGTGCCAGCAGCTTAGGCAGACCACTGAGGGACGAGCAGTACTTC. Its translation: CASSLGRPLRDEQYF.

The rearrangement links TRBV7-6 to TRBJ2-5; either TRBD1 or TRBD2 may fit D (5 bases each). CDR1 and CDR2 (germline): SGHVS, FNYEAQ. V lost 2 bases to trimming and J lost 2 bases, with 18 bases between them. The length of the CDR3 is 17 residues. In nucleotides, the CDR3 is TGTGCCAGCAGCTTACTAGCAGGTTTTAGGGGACAAGAGACCCAGTACTTC. Encoded protein: CASSLLAGFRGQETQYF.

The chain couples TRBV30 to TRBJ1-1; no reliable D call. V shed 3 bases and J shed 1 base, with 15 bases lying between them. The CDR3 covers 15 residues. Germline V gene lookup returns CDR1 GTSNPN and CDR2 SVGIG (reference sequence). The CDR3 nucleotides are TGTGCCTGGAGAAAGACGCGAGGAGAGAACACTGAAGCTTTCTTT. Protein: CAWRKTRGENTEAFF.

This chain uses TRBV19 with TRBJ2-5; D may be TRBD2 (6 bases). CDR3 size: 13 residues. CDR1 and CDR2 from the germline V gene are LNHDA and SQIVND (reference sequence). Trimming left V 5 bases short and J 4 bases short, with 11 bases between. CDR3 nucleotides: TGTGCCAGTAGTCTAACTAGCAGAGAGACCCAGTACTTC. This gives the protein CASSLTSRETQYF.

The chain combines TRBV6-5 with TRBJ2-5, with 7 bases that match TRBD1. This CDR3 contains 13 residues. Germline V CDR1 and CDR2: MNHEY, SVGAGI. Trimming removed 4 bases from V and 3 bases from J; junction bases left unmatched: 2. CDR3 residues: CASSSGQKETQYF. Written as DNA, the CDR3 is TGTGCCAGCAGTTCGGGACAGAAAGAGACCCAGTACTTC.

The chain uses TRBV19 and TRBJ2-2, with D unclear. Trimming took 0 bases from V and 4 from J, leaving 18 bases between them. CDR3 length: 18 amino acids. CDR1 is LNHDA and CDR2 is SQIVND in the germline V gene (reference sequence). CDR3 nucleotides: TGTGCCAGTAGTATAGATTATGGCCAGGCCCTCACCACCGGGGAGCTGTTTTTT. Translating it yields CASSIDYGQALTTGELFF.

This clone has only one observation. J is TRBJ1-2 and V is TRBV6-5, with a tentative D call TRBD1 (5 bases). This CDR3 spans 13 amino acids. From germline, CDR1 is MNHEY and CDR2 SVGAGI. Trimming took 2 bases from V and 6 from J, leaving 10 bases between them. The CDR3 DNA is TGTGCCAGCAGTTACGGGGGGAGAGATGGCTACACCTTC. Translating gives CASSYGGRDGYTF.

The chain combines TRBV14 with TRBJ2-7; TRBD2 aligns across 7 bases. The CDR3 runs 13 residues. CDR1 is SGHDN, CDR2 FVKESK, per germline. The J segment lost 6 bases and the V segment lost 1 base, leaving 3 bases of the junction unmatched. The CDR3 DNA is TGTGCCAGCAGCCAAGTCTCGGGGGGCGAGCAGTACTTC. Translation: CASSQVSGGEQYF.